These 6 T cell receptor beta chains originate from one sample sequenced in a study of CD8 T cells in ankylosing spondylitis. TCRdb re-called the 5' RACE reads through MiXCR, storing one row per CDR3 protein. Among hundreds of thousands of distinct CDR3 sequences listed, roughly 10% were seen once. Overall study findings and caveats: In ankylosing spondylitis blood, a motif of several highly homologous TCR beta variants appeared characteristic.

For these TCRs, the target antigens are not known. The source material was blood, either unsorted or a sorted T cell fraction (not recorded which). All receptors come from a male donor with ankylosing spondylitis.

J is TRBJ1-5 and V is TRBV6-2 or TRBV6-3; TRBD1 matches 8 bases. After removal of 4 bases from V and 5 bases from J, the junction contained 7 bases not matched to a gene. The length of the CDR3 is 15 residues. Per the germline V gene, CDR1 is MNHEY and CDR2 is SVGEGT. The CDR3 sequence: CASSSSQGAHQPQHF. CDR3 nucleotides: TGTGCCAGCAGTTCGAGTCAGGGGGCACATCAGCCCCAGCATTTT.

This clonotype was counted a few times. The chain links TRBV5-6 to TRBJ2-7; perhaps TRBD2 as D (5 bases). CDR1 and CDR2 (germline): SGHDT, YYEEEE. The CDR3 runs to 14 residues. Trimming stripped 1 base from V and 6 bases from J, with 14 bases between. This CDR3 is CASSLYGRAVEQYF. The CDR3 DNA follows: TGTGCCAGCAGCTTGTACGGGCGAGCGGTCGAGCAGTACTTC.

The sample holds many counts of this clonotype. The chain recombines TRBV12-3 or TRBV12-4 with TRBJ2-1; D uncertain. This CDR3 spans 12 amino acids. V shed 6 bases and J shed 5 bases, with 8 bases lying between them. DNA for the CDR3: TGTGCCAGCAGCCTTCTCAACAATGAGCAGTTCTTC. It yields the protein CASSLLNNEQFF.

This clonotype has a handful of counts. J is TRBJ1-5 and V is TRBV7-2; 7 bases agree with TRBD1. J gave up 6 bases and V 2 bases, and 7 bases lay outside the gene matches. Germline lookup yields CDR1 SGHTA and CDR2 FQGNSA. This CDR3 is 15 amino acids long. The chain's CDR3 is CASSLMAGGVQPQHF. The CDR3 coding sequence is TGTGCCAGCAGCTTAATGGCAGGGGGTGTTCAGCCCCAGCATTTT. The full variable domain, in which reference TRBV7-2 and TRBJ1-5 provide the parts outside the CDR3, is GAGVSQSPSNKVTEKGKDVELRCDPISGHTALYWYRQSLGQGLEFLIYFQGNSAPDKSGLPSDRFSAERTGGSVSTLTIQRTQQEDSAVYLCASSLMAGGVQPQHFGDGTRLSIL.

This sequence joins TRBV12-3 or TRBV12-4 and TRBJ2-5, with 7 bases fitting TRBD2. The V and J ends lost 4 bases and 5 bases, in that order; junction bases with no gene match: 7. The CDR3 spans 14 residues. The CDR3: CASSSRGGSETQYF. The CDR3 region has the DNA TGTGCCAGCAGTTCCCGGGGCGGGAGTGAGACCCAGTACTTC.

This clonotype was counted a few times. The chain recombines TRBV11-2 with TRBJ2-5, with D maybe TRBD1 (6 bases). The CDR3 sequence is 14 residues long. CDR1 is SGHAT, CDR2 FQNNGV, per germline. V gave up 5 bases and J gave up 2 bases, with 12 bases separating them. In nucleotides, the CDR3 is TGTGCCAGCAGCCCCGGACAGCCTCAAGAGACCCAGTACTTC. Translated, it gives CASSPGQPQETQYF.